This T cell receptor beta chain derives from a study of T cells after yellow fever vaccination. With regard to this clonotype: Its antigen remains unknown.

Overall study results and limits: In post-booster samples, most primary-vaccination clones reappeared (roughly 96% CD4, 88% CD8). There was a possibility that FACS-sorted repertoires contained abundant clonotypes contaminating from the bulk population.

V gave up 1 base and J gave up 0 bases; unmatched junction bases: 3. The CDR3 has 15 amino acids. Germline CDR1 and CDR2: SGHTA and FQGNSA. The authors made TCR cDNA by 5'RACE template switching, adding a universal primer site and UMIs. TCRdb re-derived calls from the 5' RACE reads in MiXCR, one entry per CDR3 protein. This sample has some 420,000 distinct CDR3 sequences; 15% to 20% occur once, and the top ten carry roughly a sixth. This chain uses TRBV7-2 with TRBJ2-7, with 7 bases lining up with TRBD2. The material sequenced was PBMCs, taken before the yellow fever booster vaccination. The source of this sequence is a man in his late teens or twenties who received the YFV17D yellow fever vaccine. For the CDR3, the DNA is TGTGCCAGCAGCTTAGTAGCGGGCAGCTCCTACGAGCAGTACTTC. Protein sequence: CASSLVAGSSYEQYF.